This TCR beta chain was sequenced during a study of OX40 agonist ivuxolimab in advanced cancers. This CDR3 is 15 amino acids long. V lost 3 bases to trimming and J lost 8 bases; unmatched junction nucleotides: 10. CDR1 SGHRS and CDR2 YFSETQ come from the germline V gene. The data were produced by immunoSEQ multiplex PCR, yet TCRdb's version contains in-frame clones alone and is incomplete. This sample yields fewer than 85,000 clones, of which nearly 90% are seen a single time; less than 3% belongs to the top ten. The receptor comes from an adult with an advanced solid tumor such as melanoma, head and neck, liver or kidney cancer. This chain uses TRBV5-1 with TRBJ1-2; 10 bases fit TRBD1. The sample here was CD4+ or CD8+ T cells sorted from blood, taken in a trial of the OX40 agonist ivuxolimab. The CDR3 DNA is TGCGCCAGCAGCTATCTGACAGGGGGCGAAGGAGGCTACACCTTC. It encodes CASSYLTGGEGGYTF.